A selection of T cell receptor beta chains follows, all from one sample in a study of blood T cell repertoires in COVID-19. Repertoires were generated with immunoSEQ multiplex PCR, while TCRdb's copy carries only in-frame clones and drops some. The sample includes roughly 87,000 clones, about 83% of them seen just once. Sequencing was carried out using peripheral blood. Receptors originate from a human donor in a cohort sampled during active COVID-19. Each CDR3 is given with its conserved first and last residue. Not all rows give a size; the values are once, few, many and, for expanded clones, a class.

v_call	clone_size	j_call	cdr3_aa
TRBV14	NA	TRBJ2-5	CASSQGARGLGQETQYF
TRBV7-9	NA	TRBJ1-1	CASTTVTEAFF
TRBV2	NA	TRBJ1-4	CASRDQGAPNEKLFF
TRBV4-1	NA	TRBJ2-3	CASSQEGRGTDTQYF
TRBV28	NA	TRBJ1-5	CASSFRGQDLGHF
TRBV3-1/TRBV3-2	NA	TRBJ2-5	CASSLTAGVLEETQYF
TRBV12-3/TRBV12-4	NA	TRBJ2-5	CASSPSGQETQYF
TRBV6-5	NA	TRBJ1-1	CASSYRGPNTEAFF
TRBV4-1	NA	TRBJ2-7	CASSQTGTDTYEQYF
TRBV9	NA	TRBJ2-7	CASSVDRYSYEQYF
TRBV19	NA	TRBJ2-5	CASSKGVAGETQYF
TRBV24-1	NA	TRBJ2-1	CATSEGGYEQFF
TRBV11-2	NA	TRBJ2-1	CASSPRDRVYNEQFF
TRBV6-2/TRBV6-3	NA	TRBJ1-4	CASSSGGHLELFF
TRBV9	once	TRBJ2-3	CASSAERGGGGTDTQYF
TRBV3-1/TRBV3-2	NA	TRBJ1-2	CASSQAGGRLYGYTF
TRBV6-5	NA	TRBJ1-2	CATRTLDRAPYGYTF
TRBV5-6	NA	TRBJ2-5	CASQTGDARGAQYF
TRBV7-9	NA	TRBJ1-4	CASSLTRGSEKLFF
TRBV10-3	NA	TRBJ2-7	CAISDRSYEQYF
TRBV4-1	once	TRBJ2-1	CASSQGQFTYNEQFF
TRBV6-6	NA	TRBJ2-7	CASSSGGQRSYEQYF